This T cell receptor (beta chain) was found in a study of T-cell reconstitution after alpha-beta-depleted transplantation in children. Germline V lookup: CDR1 SGHKS, CDR2 YYEKEE (reference sequence). This CDR3 contains 14 residues. The junction had 5 bases not matched to a gene; V was cut back by 2 bases and J by 6 bases. Using unique molecular identifiers, the investigators prepared the TCRbeta library. One entry per CDR3 protein, called by TCRdb with MiXCR from the PCR reads. The repertoire holds about 270,000 distinct CDR3 sequences, more than 9% seen once, with about a tenth in the top ten. The sequence was obtained from a human donor who donated a stem cell graft to a child with SCID. The sequencing used PBMCs from the stem cell graft donor, collected from the stem cell graft. The chain uses TRBV5-5 and TRBJ2-3, with 8 bases that match TRBD1. The CDR3 bases are TGTGCCAGCAGCTTACAGGGGGAGTCGGATACGCAGTATTTT. Translating it yields CASSLQGESDTQYF.